Below, 17 T cell receptor beta chains from the same sample are listed, as sequenced in a study of blood T cell repertoires in COVID-19. TCRdb's copy holds only in-frame clones and misses some; the assay was immunoSEQ multiplex PCR. This table has about 60,000 clones, less than 85% appearing once. The sample was peripheral blood. These receptors all stem from a man aged 55 to 70 with acute or convalescent COVID-19.

V is TRBV5-1 and J is TRBJ1-4; D is uncertain. Germline lookup yields CDR1 SGHRS and CDR2 YFSETQ. The CDR3 loop spans 15 amino acids. V was cut by 0 bases and J by 8 bases, with 14 bases left in between. In DNA, the CDR3 is TGCGCCAGCAGCTTGGCCGGAGGATCCGGAGAAAAACTGTTTTTT. It is translated as CASSLAGGSGEKLFF.

In this sample, this clone turned up many times. The CDR3 is CASSQTGEAFF. The CDR3 DNA reads TGTGCCAGCAGCCAAACAGGGGAAGCTTTCTTT. The chain uses TRBV3-1 (or the pseudogene TRBV3-2) and TRBJ1-1; TRBD1 might be the D (6 bases). The CDR3 loop spans 11 amino acids. V dropped 2 bases and J dropped 8 bases, with 6 bases sitting between them. Germline lookup yields CDR1 LGHDT and CDR2 YNNKEL (reference sequence).

The chain is built from TRBV5-4 and TRBJ2-3; weak D call: TRBD2 (6 bases). The CDR3 contains 15 residues. CDR1 is SGHNT, CDR2 YYREEE, per germline (reference sequence). The ends were cut back, 2 bases at V and 0 bases at J, with 10 bases in the middle. DNA for the CDR3: TGTGCCAGCAGCTTCGGGGACTGGAGCACAGATACGCAGTATTTT. Protein sequence: CASSFGDWSTDTQYF.

The chain carries TRBV28 and TRBJ1-2; no firm D call. Germline CDR1 reads MDHEN; CDR2 reads SYDVKM. This CDR3 region has 12 residues. The ends were cut back, 7 bases at V and 1 base at J, with 7 bases in the middle. DNA for the CDR3: TGTGCCAGCAATACCGGTAACTATGGCTACACCTTC. Amino acid sequence: CASNTGNYGYTF.

This clone was seen a single time. The chain recombines TRBV2 with TRBJ1-2; no clear D. CDR3 length: 14 amino acids. Germline CDR1 is SNHLY and CDR2 is FYNNEI. Between the trimmed V and J ends, which lost 6 bases and 0 bases, there was a span of 11 bases. The CDR3 region is CASRKEGTNYGYTF. The CDR3 region has the DNA TGTGCCAGCAGGAAGGAGGGAACTAACTATGGCTACACCTTC. Filled out from reference TRBV2 and TRBJ1-2, the complete variable domain reads EPEVTQTPSHQVTQMGQEVILRCVPISNHLYFYWYRQILGQKVEFLVSFYNNEISEKSEIFDDQFSVERPDGSNFTLKIRSTKLEDSAMYFCASRKEGTNYGYTFGSGTRLTVV.

This sequence joins TRBV5-1 and TRBJ2-3; D remains unclear. Deletions cut 0 bases from V and 6 bases from J, with 11 bases between. This CDR3 spans 14 amino acids. Germline V gene sequence: CDR1 SGHRS, CDR2 YFSETQ. For the CDR3, the DNA is TGCGCCAGCAGCTTGGCACCCCCCGGGGATACGCAGTATTTT. This gives the protein CASSLAPPGDTQYF. Supplemented by reference TRBV5-1 and TRBJ2-3, the full variable domain reads KAGVTQTPRYLIKTRGQQVTLSCSPISGHRSVSWYQQTPGQGLQFLFEYFSETQRNKGNFPGRFSGRQFSNSRSEMNVSTLELGDSALYLCASSLAPPGDTQYFGPGTRLTVL.

This sequence joins TRBV5-6 and TRBJ1-6; the D gene is possibly TRBD1 (6 bases). The length of the CDR3 is 14 residues. The ends were cut back, 7 bases at V and 9 bases at J, with 17 bases in the middle. Per the germline V gene, CDR1 is SGHDT and CDR2 is YYEEEE. In nucleotides, the CDR3 is TGTGCCAGCTGGAGACAGGAGACTTTTTCACCCCTCCACTTT. Translated: CASWRQETFSPLHF.

CDR3 residues: CASSQRGSEQYV. The DNA for the CDR3 is TGTGCCAGCAGCCAAAGGGGGTCCGAGCAGTACGTC. The V call is TRBV3-1 (or the pseudogene TRBV3-2), the J call TRBJ2-7; tentatively, D is TRBD1 (6 bases). CDR1 is LGHDT, CDR2 YNNKEL, per germline (reference sequence). Trimming stripped 2 bases from V and 6 bases from J, with 8 bases between. CDR3 length equals 12 residues.

This chain joins TRBV5-1 and TRBJ1-1; 9 bases fit TRBD1. V shed 2 bases and J 5 bases; nucleotides not matched to a gene: 4. The CDR3 has 14 residues. CDR1 is SGHRS, CDR2 YFSETQ, per germline. CDR3 region: CASSFGDRVTEAFF. DNA for the CDR3: TGCGCCAGCAGCTTTGGGGACAGGGTGACTGAAGCTTTCTTT.

V and J are TRBV4-1 and TRBJ2-7, with TRBD2 matching over 8 bases. The CDR3 is 15 residues long. Unmatched junction bases numbered 5, after V lost 4 bases and J lost 0 bases. Germline CDR1 is MGHRA and CDR2 is YSYEKL. CDR3 sequence reads: CASSRSGGGSYEQYF. The DNA for the CDR3 is TGCGCCAGCAGCCGATCGGGGGGGGGCTCCTACGAGCAGTACTTC.

This chain connects TRBV6-2 or TRBV6-3 to TRBJ1-6; 8 bases agree with TRBD1. CDR1 is MNHEY and CDR2 is SVGEGT in the germline V gene. This CDR3 contains 14 residues. V was clipped by 6 bases and J by 10 bases; unmatched bases: 8. The CDR3 loop is CASSRTGQESPLHF. CDR3 nucleotides: TGTGCCAGCAGCCGGACAGGGCAGGAATCACCCCTCCACTTT.

This rearrangement joins TRBV5-1 to TRBJ2-7; 7 nucleotides line up with TRBD1. The CDR3 is 14 residues long. Germline V gene sequence: CDR1 SGHRS, CDR2 YFSETQ. The trim removed 3 bases at V and 2 bases at J, leaving 5 bases unmatched. The CDR3 coding sequence is TGCGCCAGCAGCTGGACAGGCTTCGCCTACGAGCAGTACTTC. Translating it yields CASSWTGFAYEQYF.

This chain's CDR3 is CASSRGLAEQYV. The CDR3 coding sequence is TGTGCCAGCAGCCGAGGACTAGCCGAGCAGTACGTC. The chain couples TRBV6-2 or TRBV6-3 to TRBJ2-7; 8 bases are a match to TRBD2. Germline V gene sequence: CDR1 MNHEY, CDR2 SVGEGT. With 6 bases clipped from V and 6 bases from J, the junction kept 4 bases outside the gene matches. This CDR3 spans 12 amino acids.

The V gene is TRBV3-1 (or the pseudogene TRBV3-2), the J gene TRBJ1-1; tentatively, D is TRBD1 (6 bases). The germline V and J ends were trimmed by 2 bases and 10 bases, with 17 bases remaining between them. The CDR3 is 14 residues long. Germline V gene data show CDR1 as LGHDT and CDR2 as YNNKEL (reference sequence). CDR3 DNA: TGTGCCAGCAGCCAACCTCCAGGGGAGAGGGGAGCTTTCTTT. Translation gives CASSQPPGERGAFF.

The chain is built from TRBV12-3 or TRBV12-4 and TRBJ1-4; D unresolved. Trimming removed 3 bases at V and 5 bases at J, with 7 bases between. This CDR3 contains 13 residues. CDR3 bases: TGTGCCAGCAGTTTTTCCAAAAATGAAAAACTGTTTTTT. This encodes CASSFSKNEKLFF.

The chain joins TRBV9 to TRBJ1-2; 10 bases align to TRBD1. J lost 0 bases, V lost 3 bases, and 5 bases had no gene match. The CDR3 has 16 amino acids. Germline V lookup: CDR1 SGDLS, CDR2 YYNGEE. This CDR3 reads CASSGQGAPPNYGYTF. The CDR3 DNA is TGTGCCAGCAGCGGACAGGGGGCGCCTCCTAACTATGGCTACACCTTC. The whole variable domain, filled in from reference TRBV9 and TRBJ1-2, reads DSGVTQTPKHLITATGQRVTLRCSPRSGDLSVYWYQQSLDQGLQFLIQYYNGEERAKGNILERFSAQQFPDLHSELNLSSLELGDSALYFCASSGQGAPPNYGYTFGSGTRLTVV.

J is TRBJ1-1 and V is TRBV6-6; D possibly corresponds to TRBD1 (5 bases). Germline CDR1 reads MNHNY; CDR2 reads SVGAGI (reference sequence). The length of the CDR3 is 17 residues. V was pared by 5 bases and J by 3 bases, with 22 bases between. CDR3 DNA sequence: TGTGCCAGCAGTCTTGGGGGGGGGAGTAGGTTGGACACTGAAGCTTTCTTT. Translated, it gives CASSLGGGSRLDTEAFF.